This T cell receptor beta chain was recorded in a study of identical twins. TCRdb analysed the 5' RACE reads with MiXCR anew, one entry per CDR3 protein. The data show hundreds of thousands of distinct CDR3 sequences, about 20% seen once. For this clonotype: Mismatch with germline at one junction end may stem from a read error.

The CDR3 runs to 13 residues. Germline CDR1 reads SGHNT; CDR2 reads YYREEE (reference sequence). This sample also appeared in a second study, on T cells expressing NK-cell markers. That report notes: Anti-gamma-delta TCR antibody use in several experiments restricted sorting to alpha-beta TCR T cells.

The specimen sequenced was PBMCs. The chain uses TRBV5-4 and TRBJ1-1, with a weak D call TRBD1 (6 bases). The TCR comes from a woman younger than 35 in good health. For the CDR3, the DNA is TGTGCCAGCACCGAAAAAGGGGGAGGTGAAGATTTCTTT. Translating gives CASTEKGGGEDFF. The complete variable domain, with remaining parts taken from reference TRBV5-4 and TRBJ1-1, reads ETGVTQSPTHLIKTRGQQVTLRCSSQSGHNTVSWYQQALGQGPQFIFQYYREEENGRGNFPPRFSGLQFPNYSSELNVNALELDDSALYLCASTEKGGGEDFFGQGTRLTVV.